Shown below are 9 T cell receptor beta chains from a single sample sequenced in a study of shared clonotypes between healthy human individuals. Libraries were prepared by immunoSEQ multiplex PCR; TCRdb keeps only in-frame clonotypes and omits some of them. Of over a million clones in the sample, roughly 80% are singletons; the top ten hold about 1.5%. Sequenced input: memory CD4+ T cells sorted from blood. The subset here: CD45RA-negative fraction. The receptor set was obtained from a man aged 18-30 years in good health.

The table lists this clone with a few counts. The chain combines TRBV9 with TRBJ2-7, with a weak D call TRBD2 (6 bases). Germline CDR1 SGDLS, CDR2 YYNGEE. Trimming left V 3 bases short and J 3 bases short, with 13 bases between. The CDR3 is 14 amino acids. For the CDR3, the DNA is TGTGCCAGCAGCGCAACCGGGAGCATCTACGAGCAGTACTTC. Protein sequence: CASSATGSIYEQYF. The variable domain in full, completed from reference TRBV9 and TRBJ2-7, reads DSGVTQTPKHLITATGQRVTLRCSPRSGDLSVYWYQQSLDQGLQFLIQYYNGEERAKGNILERFSAQQFPDLHSELNLSSLELGDSALYFCASSATGSIYEQYFGPGTRLTVT.

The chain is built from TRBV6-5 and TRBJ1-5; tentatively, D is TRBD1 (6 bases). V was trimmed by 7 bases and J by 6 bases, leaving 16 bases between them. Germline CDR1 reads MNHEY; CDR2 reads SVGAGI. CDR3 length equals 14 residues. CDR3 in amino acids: CASKGGSDGQPQHF. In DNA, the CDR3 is TGTGCCAGCAAGGGGGGGAGCGACGGTCAGCCCCAGCATTTT.

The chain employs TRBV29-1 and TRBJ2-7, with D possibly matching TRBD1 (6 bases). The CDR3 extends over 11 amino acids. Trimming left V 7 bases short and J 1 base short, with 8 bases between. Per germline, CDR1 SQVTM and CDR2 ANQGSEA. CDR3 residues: CSAGESYEQYF. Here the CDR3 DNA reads TGCAGCGCAGGGGAGTCCTACGAGCAGTACTTC.

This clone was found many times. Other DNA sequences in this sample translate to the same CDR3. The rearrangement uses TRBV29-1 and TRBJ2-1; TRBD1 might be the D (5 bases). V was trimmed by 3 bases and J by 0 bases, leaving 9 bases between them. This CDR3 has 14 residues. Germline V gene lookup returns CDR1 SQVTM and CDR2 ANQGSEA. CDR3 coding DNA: TGCAGCGTTGATCAGGGCGGCTCCTACAATGAGCAGTTCTTC. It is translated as CSVDQGGSYNEQFF.

The DNA for the CDR3 is TGTGCCAGCAGTGAAAGACAGAACACCGGGGAGCTGTTTTTT. It encodes CASSERQNTGELFF. This rearrangement joins TRBV6-1 to TRBJ2-2; D is undetermined. The germline gives CDR1 MNHNS, CDR2 SASEGT. Trimming took off 2 bases at V and 1 base at J, with 5 bases between the two ends. The CDR3 totals 14 residues.

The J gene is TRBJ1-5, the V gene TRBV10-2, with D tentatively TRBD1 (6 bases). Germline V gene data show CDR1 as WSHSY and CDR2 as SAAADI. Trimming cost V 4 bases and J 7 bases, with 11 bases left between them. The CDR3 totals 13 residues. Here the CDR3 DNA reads TGCGCCAGCAGTGGGGGGCGAGGCCAGCCCCAGCATTTT. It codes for CASSGGRGQPQHF.

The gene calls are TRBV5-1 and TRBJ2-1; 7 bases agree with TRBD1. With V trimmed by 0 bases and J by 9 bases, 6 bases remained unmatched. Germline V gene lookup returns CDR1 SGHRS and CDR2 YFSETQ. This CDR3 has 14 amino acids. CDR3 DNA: TGCGCCAGCAGCTTGGGACAGGGCTCAGGTGAGCAGTTCTTC. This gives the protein CASSLGQGSGEQFF. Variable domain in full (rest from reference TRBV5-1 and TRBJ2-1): KAGVTQTPRYLIKTRGQQVTLSCSPISGHRSVSWYQQTPGQGLQFLFEYFSETQRNKGNFPGRFSGRQFSNSRSEMNVSTLELGDSALYLCASSLGQGSGEQFFGPGTRLTVL.

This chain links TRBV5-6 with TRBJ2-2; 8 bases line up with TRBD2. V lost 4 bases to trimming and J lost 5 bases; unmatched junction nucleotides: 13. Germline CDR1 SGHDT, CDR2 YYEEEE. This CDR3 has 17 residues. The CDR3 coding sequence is TGTGCCAGCAGCCCGGACGGGGGCGGGAGGAGAACCGGGGAGCTGTTTTTT. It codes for CASSPDGGGRRTGELFF.

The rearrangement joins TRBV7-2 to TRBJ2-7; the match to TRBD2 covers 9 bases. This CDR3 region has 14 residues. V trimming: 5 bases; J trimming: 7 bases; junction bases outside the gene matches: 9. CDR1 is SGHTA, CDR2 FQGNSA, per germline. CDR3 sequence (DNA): TGTGCCAGCAGCCTGGGACTAGCCAGGGAGGAGCAGTACTTC. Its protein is CASSLGLAREEQYF.